This T cell receptor (beta chain) stems from a study of cytomegalovirus exposure and HLA in healthy donors. This clone has a handful of counts. This same CDR3 is encoded by further DNA sequences in the sample. Germline lookup yields CDR1 SGHAT and CDR2 FQNNGV. The CDR3 runs 13 residues. Trimming shortened V by 1 base and J by 4 bases, and 7 bases separated the two germline ends. Use of 60 Vbeta and 13 Jbeta primers characterized the PCR. Repertoires were generated with immunoSEQ multiplex PCR, while TCRdb's copy carries only in-frame clones and drops some. The sample gives about 200,000 clones, 79% of which show up once; around 4.8% is in the top ten.

The source material was PBMCs. The rearrangement uses TRBV11-2 and TRBJ1-1; D not certain. This TCR derives from a woman in her 30s in good health and CMV-seropositive. As DNA, the CDR3 is TGTGCCAGCAGCTTAGGGTCGGGCACTGAAGCTTTCTTT. Protein sequence: CASSLGSGTEAFF.